This record concerns one T cell receptor beta chain sequence. What it binds is unknown. This sample is part of a study of OX40 agonist ivuxolimab in advanced cancers. Overall study context: Aged roughly 23 to 85 with a mean of about 60 years, they were around 79% male. Treatment received earlier with anti-PD-1, anti-PD-L1 or anti-CTLA-4 agents was allowed, and more than 35% had some. Study-wide results and caveats: On average, CD8+ T cells had more expanded clones than CD4+.

Sequencing was performed with immunoSEQ multiplex PCR; in TCRdb, only in-frame clones are kept and a portion is missing. Of some 70,000 clones listed, approximately 80% are singletons. This CDR3 spans 14 amino acids. Germline CDR1 and CDR2: SGHDN and FVKESK. Trimming pared 6 bases from V and 1 base from J, leaving 12 bases between. This rearrangement joins TRBV14 to TRBJ1-1; D not certain. The TCR sequence derives from an adult with an advanced solid tumor such as melanoma, head and neck, liver or kidney cancer. The sequencing here drew on CD4+ or CD8+ T cells sorted from blood, taken in a trial of the OX40 agonist ivuxolimab. The CDR3 region is CASSLLLTNTEAFF. DNA of the CDR3: TGTGCCAGCAGTCTGTTGCTCACGAACACTGAAGCTTTCTTT.